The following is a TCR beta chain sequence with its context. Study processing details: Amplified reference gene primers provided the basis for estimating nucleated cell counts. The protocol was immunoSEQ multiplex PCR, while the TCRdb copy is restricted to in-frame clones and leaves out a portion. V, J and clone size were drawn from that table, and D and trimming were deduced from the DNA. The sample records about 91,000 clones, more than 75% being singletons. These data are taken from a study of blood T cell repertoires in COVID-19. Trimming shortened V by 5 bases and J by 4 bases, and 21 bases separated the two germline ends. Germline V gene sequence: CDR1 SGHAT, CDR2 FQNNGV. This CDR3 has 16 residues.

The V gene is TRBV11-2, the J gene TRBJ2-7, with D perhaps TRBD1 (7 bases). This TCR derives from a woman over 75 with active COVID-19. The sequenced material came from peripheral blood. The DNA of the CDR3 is TGTGCCAGCAGCCCAGTAAGGGGGCGGGGTCCGTACGAGCAGTACTTC. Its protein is CASSPVRGRGPYEQYF.